The 13 T cell receptor beta chains below all came from one sample that was sequenced in a study of technical replicates of blood from a handful of donors. Some clones are missing from TCRdb's copy, which holds only in-frame ones; the method was immunoSEQ multiplex PCR. The sample holds over 50,000 clones, 95% to 98% seen once. Sample: T cells isolated from PBMCs. The source of these receptors is a human donor in good health.

This clone occurred once. CDR3 coding DNA: TGTGCCAGCTCACCACCGGCGGCCCTAGGAAGTCGGTACGAGCAGTACTTC. It yields the protein CASSPPAALGSRYEQYF. V is TRBV18 and J is TRBJ2-7; D gene uncertain. The CDR3 length is 17 residues. V gave up 0 bases and J gave up 4 bases, with 19 bases separating them. Per the germline V gene, CDR1 is KGHSH and CDR2 is LQKENI.

The gene calls are TRBV29-1 and TRBJ2-1, with D maybe TRBD2 (6 bases). V was clipped by 3 bases and J by 1 base, with 13 bases between them. The CDR3 has 15 amino acids. The germline gives CDR1 SQVTM, CDR2 ANQGSEA. The CDR3 coding sequence is TGCAGCGTTGAGGTGGCGGGACCGTCCTACAATGAGCAGTTCTTC. Its translation is CSVEVAGPSYNEQFF.

The chain links TRBV15 to TRBJ2-1; 10 bases map to TRBD2. The germline V gene has CDR1 LNHNV and CDR2 YYDKDF (reference sequence). CDR3 length: 14 residues. Losses at the gene ends were 9 bases for V and 4 bases for J; bases not matched to a gene: 6. The CDR3 reads CATGLAGGYNEQFF. The CDR3 DNA reads as TGTGCCACGGGATTAGCGGGGGGATACAATGAGCAGTTCTTC.

This chain connects TRBV19 to TRBJ1-2, with D unresolved. The CDR3 has 13 residues. The germline V gene has CDR1 LNHDA and CDR2 SQIVND (reference sequence). V gave up 5 bases and J gave up 4 bases, with 11 bases separating them. CDR3 protein: CASSAQTVYGYTF. The CDR3 coding sequence is TGTGCCAGTAGTGCCCAAACAGTCTATGGCTACACCTTC.

The chain joins TRBV28 to TRBJ2-1; the match to TRBD2 covers 12 bases. In germline, CDR1 is MDHEN, CDR2 SYDVKM. Trimming took 7 bases from V and 8 from J; bases not matched to a gene: 15. The CDR3 loop spans 17 amino acids. DNA for the CDR3: TGTGCCAGCACTACGCTAGCGGGAGGGCCTGGTGTGTATGAGCAGTTCTTC. Translated: CASTTLAGGPGVYEQFF.

The V call is TRBV6-6, the J call TRBJ1-1; D remains unclear. Germline loops: CDR1 MNHNY, CDR2 SVGAGI (reference sequence). The CDR3 is 13 amino acids. V was shortened by 6 bases and J by 3 bases, with 11 bases between the two germline ends. This chain's CDR3 is CASRSTSDTEAFF. CDR3 coding DNA: TGTGCCAGCAGATCTACGTCGGACACTGAAGCTTTCTTT.

V usage is TRBV6-5 and J usage is TRBJ1-2, with 7 bases that match TRBD1. J lost 3 bases, V lost 0 bases, and 4 bases had no gene match. The CDR3 spans 15 residues. Looked up from germline, CDR1 is MNHEY and CDR2 is SVGAGI. In DNA, the CDR3 is TGTGCCAGCAGTTACTCTTCAGGGGGACACTATGGCTACACCTTC. Translation: CASSYSSGGHYGYTF.

The gene calls are TRBV11-3 and TRBJ2-7; D call uncertain. The V gene's germline CDR1 is SGHNT and CDR2 YENEEA. V lost 3 bases to trimming and J lost 3 bases, with 9 bases between them. The CDR3 is made up of 13 amino acids. CDR3 bases: TGTGCCAGCAGCTTGGGTACAGACTACGAGCAGTACTTC. Its protein is CASSLGTDYEQYF.

V gene TRBV7-4 combines with J gene TRBJ1-1; D is possibly TRBD1 (6 bases). The germline V gene encodes CDR1 SGHVT and CDR2 SQSDAQ. Trimming shortened V by 6 bases and J by 6 bases, and 20 bases separated the two germline ends. This CDR3 has 15 residues. CDR3 nucleotides: TGTGCCAGCAGACGACCGAAAGACAGGCTCTCTGAAGCTTTCTTT. Protein sequence: CASRRPKDRLSEAFF.

The chain is built from TRBV9 and TRBJ1-1; D gene unclear. This CDR3 is 16 amino acids long. Germline V gene lookup returns CDR1 SGDLS and CDR2 YYNGEE. Deletions cut 1 base from V and 10 bases from J, with 23 bases between. The CDR3 DNA reads as TGTGCCAGCAGCGTACTCCCCACTCTCGGAGGGTCGGTAGCTTTCTTT. Encoded protein: CASSVLPTLGGSVAFF.

The V gene is TRBV7-9, the J gene TRBJ1-2, with D hard to call. The CDR3 runs 14 residues. V was shortened by 8 bases and J by 2 bases, with 15 bases between the two germline ends. Germline V gene lookup returns CDR1 SEHNR and CDR2 FQNEAQ (reference sequence). In DNA, the CDR3 is TGTGCCAGCGGCTCCGAGAGGGCAAACTATGGCTACACCTTC. This encodes CASGSERANYGYTF.

This chain joins TRBV6-5 and TRBJ2-2; 7 nucleotides align to TRBD1. This CDR3 has 14 residues. The trim removed 7 bases at V and 6 bases at J, leaving 8 bases unmatched. In germline, CDR1 is MNHEY, CDR2 SVGAGI. CDR3 DNA: TGTGCCAGCATCAATCAGGGGGTATCCGGGGAGCTGTTTTTT. Residues: CASINQGVSGELFF.

The chain is built from TRBV29-1 and TRBJ1-1; D is ambiguous. Trimming left V 7 bases short and J 5 bases short, with 20 bases between. Germline CDR1 is SQVTM and CDR2 is ANQGSEA. The CDR3 sequence is 14 residues long. Here the CDR3 reads CSAVPGAAVTEAFF. Here the CDR3 DNA reads TGCAGCGCCGTTCCCGGTGCTGCGGTGACTGAAGCTTTCTTT.